This paragraph covers one T cell receptor (beta chain) sequence. This entry comes from a study of shared clonotypes between healthy human individuals. This CDR3 is built from 10 residues. Clones were read by immunoSEQ multiplex PCR, and TCRdb kept only the in-frame ones, dropping some. The sample has about 1.1 million clones, around three quarters seen once. This clonotype was sampled from a man younger than 30 in good health. Some clones in this sample may be carry-over from other donors' samples. The sample comprised memory CD4+ T cells from PBMCs. Indicated subset: CD45RA-negative fraction. J is TRBJ2-3 and V is TRBV21-1. TRBV21-1 is termed a pseudogene. The CDR3 is CAGVGDTQYF. CDR3 DNA sequence: TGTGCCGGGGTAGGGGATACGCAGTATTTT.